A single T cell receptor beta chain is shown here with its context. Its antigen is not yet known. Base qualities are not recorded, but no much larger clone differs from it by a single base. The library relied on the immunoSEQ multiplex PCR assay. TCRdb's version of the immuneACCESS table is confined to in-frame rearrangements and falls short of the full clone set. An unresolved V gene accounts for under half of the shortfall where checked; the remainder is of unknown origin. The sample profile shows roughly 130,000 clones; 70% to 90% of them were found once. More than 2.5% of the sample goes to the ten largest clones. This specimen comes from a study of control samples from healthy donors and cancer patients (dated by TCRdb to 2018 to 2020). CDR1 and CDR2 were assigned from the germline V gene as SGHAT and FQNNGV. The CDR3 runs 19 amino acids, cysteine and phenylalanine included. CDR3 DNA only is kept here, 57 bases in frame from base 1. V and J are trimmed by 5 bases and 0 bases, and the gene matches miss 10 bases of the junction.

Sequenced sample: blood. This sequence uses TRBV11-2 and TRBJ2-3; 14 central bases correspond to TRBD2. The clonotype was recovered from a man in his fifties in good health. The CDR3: CASSPRPRTSGGSTDTQYF. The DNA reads TGTGCCAGCAGCCCGAGGCCCCGGACTAGCGGGGGGAGCACAGATACGCAGTATTTT.